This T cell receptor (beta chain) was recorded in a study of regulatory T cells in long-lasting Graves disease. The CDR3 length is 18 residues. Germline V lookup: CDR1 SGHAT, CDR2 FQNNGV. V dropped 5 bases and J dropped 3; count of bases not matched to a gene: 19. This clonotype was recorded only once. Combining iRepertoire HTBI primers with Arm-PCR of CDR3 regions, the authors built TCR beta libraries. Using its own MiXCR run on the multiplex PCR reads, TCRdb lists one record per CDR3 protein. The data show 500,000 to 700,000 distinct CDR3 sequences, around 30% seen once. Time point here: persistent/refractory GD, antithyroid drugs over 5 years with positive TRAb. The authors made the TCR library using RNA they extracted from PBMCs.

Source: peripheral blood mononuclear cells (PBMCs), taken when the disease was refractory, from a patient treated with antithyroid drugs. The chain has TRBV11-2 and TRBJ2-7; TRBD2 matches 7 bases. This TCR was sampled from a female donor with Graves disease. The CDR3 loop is CASSRDPGTTGHIYEQYF. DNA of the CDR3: TGTGCCAGCAGCCGAGACCCCGGGACTACAGGACATATCTACGAGCAGTACTTC.